A selection of T cell receptor beta chains follows, all from one sample in a study of blood T cell repertoires in COVID-19. The method was immunoSEQ multiplex PCR; TCRdb's version includes in-frame clones alone and lacks a portion of them. The data show about 120,000 clones, roughly 90% seen once. The material sequenced was peripheral blood. Receptors were obtained from a man aged 50-60 years with acute or convalescent COVID-19. Both conserved end residues are part of each CDR3. D genes are given only for firm matches. Expanded clones get a size class; other rows say once, few or many, or leave the size out.

abundance,v_gene,j_gene,d_gene,CDR3aa,CDR3nt
NA,TRBV4-1,TRBJ2-5,NA,CASSLGPTGTQYF,TGCGCCAGCAGCCTGGGGCCTACCGGGACCCAGTACTTC
NA,TRBV30,TRBJ1-2,TRBD1,CAWTSGTGVDYGYTF,TGTGCCTGGACTTCCGGGACAGGGGTGGACTATGGCTACACCTTC
NA,TRBV9,TRBJ2-5,NA,CASSGGERMEETQYF,TGTGCCAGCAGCGGGGGGGAGCGGATGGAAGAGACCCAGTACTTC
NA,TRBV6-5,TRBJ1-1,NA,CASRREIANTEAFF,TGTGCCAGCAGGAGGGAGATTGCGAACACTGAAGCTTTCTTT
NA,TRBV5-4,TRBJ1-2,TRBD1,CASSAPDRNYGYTF,TGTGCCAGCAGCGCCCCGGACAGGAACTATGGCTACACCTTC
once,TRBV18,TRBJ1-3,NA,CASSPEAQPNTIYF,TGTGCCAGCTCACCAGAAGCGCAGCCAAACACCATATATTTT
NA,TRBV7-8,TRBJ1-1,TRBD1,CASSLYNRGAAEAFF,TGTGCCAGCAGCTTATATAACAGGGGGGCAGCTGAAGCTTTCTTT
NA,TRBV11-3,TRBJ2-7,TRBD2,CASSLGLAGTYEQYF,TGTGCCAGCAGCTTAGGACTAGCGGGAACCTACGAGCAGTACTTC
NA,TRBV19,TRBJ1-1,NA,CASSIYRAGTEAFF,TGTGCCAGTAGTATCTACAGGGCTGGCACTGAAGCTTTCTTT
NA,TRBV6-5,TRBJ2-7,TRBD1,CASKKDRSLYEQYF,TGTGCCAGCAAAAAGGACAGGTCCCTCTACGAGCAGTACTTC
NA,TRBV19,TRBJ2-7,TRBD2,CASSIRLAGAGEQYF,TGTGCCAGTAGTATCCGACTAGCGGGAGCAGGGGAGCAGTACTTC
NA,TRBV5-1,TRBJ2-2,TRBD2,CASSFERPGLAGVNTGELFF,TGCGCCAGCAGCTTCGAACGACCGGGACTAGCGGGAGTAAACACCGGGGAGCTGTTTTTT
NA,TRBV5-1,TRBJ1-3,NA,CASSQGRGNTIYF,TGCGCCAGCAGCCAGGGCAGGGGAAACACCATATATTTT
NA,TRBV3-1/TRBV3-2,TRBJ2-3,TRBD2,CASSRSIAGGPADTQYF,TGTGCCAGCAGTCGATCTATAGCGGGAGGGCCGGCAGATACGCAGTATTTT